A single sample gave rise to the 30 T cell receptor beta chains below, sequenced in a study of CD8+ T cells in alopecia areata. The sequencing template was cDNA reverse transcribed from extracted RNA. The protocol was immunoSEQ multiplex PCR, while the TCRdb copy is restricted to in-frame clones and leaves out a portion. The sample lists 150,000 to 200,000 clones; about 67% were seen once. Sequenced material: CD8+ T cells sorted from blood, taken at week 0. These receptors came from a human donor with alopecia areata.

The table lists this clone with a count of one. V usage is TRBV2 and J usage is TRBJ2-7; D unclear. The germline V gene has CDR1 SNHLY and CDR2 FYNNEI. The CDR3 loop spans 11 amino acids. The V and J ends lost 6 bases and 6 bases respectively, with 9 bases between them. The CDR3 is CASRRLVEQYF. The CDR3 DNA sequence: TGTGCCAGCAGAAGACTTGTCGAGCAGTACTTC.

The genes are TRBV25-1 and TRBJ1-5; D perhaps matches TRBD1 (5 bases). The ends were cut back, 5 bases at V and 1 base at J, with 15 bases in the middle. Germline V gene sequence: CDR1 MGHDK, CDR2 SYGVNS. The CDR3 covers 16 residues. The DNA of the CDR3 is TGTGCCAGCAGTATTGGGGGAGTCGGCAGCAATCAGCCCCAGCATTTT. Translation: CASSIGGVGSNQPQHF.

In DNA form, the CDR3 reads TGTGCCTGGAAGATACCAGGGGGCAGAGGCTACACCTTC. Its protein is CAWKIPGGRGYTF. The chain carries TRBV30 and TRBJ1-2, with 8 bases aligning to TRBD1. This CDR3 is built from 13 residues. The ends lost 4 bases at V and 8 bases at J; junction bases unmatched: 9. Germline-derived CDR1 and CDR2 are GTSNPN and SVGIG (reference sequence). Full variable domain (remainder filled in from reference TRBV30 and TRBJ1-2): SQTIHQWPATLVQPVGSPLSLECTVEGTSNPNLYWYRQAAGRGLQLLFYSVGIGQISSEVPQNLSASRPQDRQFILSSKKLLLSDSGFYLCAWKIPGGRGYTFGSGTRLTVV.

This chain uses TRBV5-1 with TRBJ1-4; 7 bases are shared with TRBD1. Germline V gene sequence: CDR1 SGHRS, CDR2 YFSETQ. The CDR3 sequence is 17 residues long. Losses at the gene ends were 1 base for V and 8 bases for J; bases not matched to a gene: 14. This CDR3 reads CASSLRFSLDRVEKLFF. CDR3 coding DNA: TGCGCCAGCAGCTTGAGATTTTCCCTCGACAGGGTGGAAAAACTGTTTTTT.

The J gene is TRBJ2-7, the V gene TRBV27; D may be TRBD2 (5 bases). V lost 5 bases to trimming and J lost 4 bases, with 15 bases between them. CDR3 size: 14 residues. The germline CDR1 and CDR2 sequences are MNHEY and SMNVEV (reference sequence). CDR3 in DNA: TGTGCCAGCAGTCCTATCGGGGAAGTGTACGAGCAGTACTTC. It codes for CASSPIGEVYEQYF.

The CDR3 DNA reads as TGTGCCAGCAGCGGCCCCCGGGACAGGGTCGACGAGCAGTACTTC. This codes for CASSGPRDRVDEQYF. The rearrangement joins TRBV7-8 to TRBJ2-7; 9 nucleotides align to TRBD1. The length of the CDR3 is 15 residues. V gave up 5 bases and J gave up 5 bases; unmatched junction bases: 10. Germline V gene lookup returns CDR1 SGHVS and CDR2 FQNEAQ. Complete variable domain (other parts from reference TRBV7-8 and TRBJ2-7): GAGVSQSPRYKVAKRGQDVALRCDPISGHVSLFWYQQALGQGPEFLTYFQNEAQLDKSGLPSDRFFAERPEGSVSTLKIQRTQQEDSAVYLCASSGPRDRVDEQYFGPGTRLTVT.

This clone has ten or more counts. The chain has TRBV28 and TRBJ2-7; 8 positions match TRBD2. The CDR3 sequence is 17 residues long. Germline trimming cut 3 bases from V and 6 bases from J; bases unmatched to any gene: 16. Germline V gives CDR1 MDHEN, CDR2 SYDVKM. CDR3 sequence (DNA): TGTGCCAGCAGTTTGATCCCTCCCGGGACTAGGTATGGCGAGCAGTACTTC. Translating it yields CASSLIPPGTRYGEQYF.

The V and J genes are TRBV14 and TRBJ2-7; D not resolved. The CDR3 is 11 residues long. Germline CDR1 reads SGHDN; CDR2 reads FVKESK. Trimming shortened V by 3 bases and J by 7 bases, and 7 bases separated the two germline ends. For the CDR3, the DNA is TGTGCCAGCAGCCAGGGGTGGGAGCAGTACTTC. Translating it yields CASSQGWEQYF.

V is TRBV13 and J is TRBJ2-7; no clear D. Germline V gene data show CDR1 as PRHDT and CDR2 as FYEKMQ (reference sequence). Trimming removed 4 bases from V and 4 bases from J, with 11 bases in between. CDR3 length equals 13 residues. CDR3 in amino acids: CASSSQKRYEQYF. CDR3 coding DNA: TGTGCCAGCAGCTCTCAGAAACGTTACGAGCAGTACTTC.

This rearrangement joins TRBV19 to TRBJ2-7; 10 bases are shared with TRBD1. V shed 7 bases, J shed 5 bases, and the junction held 8 bases outside the gene matches. This CDR3 is 14 amino acids long. CDR1 is LNHDA, CDR2 SQIVND, per germline (reference sequence). Here the CDR3 reads CASKVWDRGDEQYF. CDR3 nucleotides: TGTGCCAGTAAAGTCTGGGACAGGGGTGACGAGCAGTACTTC.

In this sample, this clone turned up many times. The rearrangement links TRBV7-9 to TRBJ2-6, with unresolved D. Between the trimmed V and J ends, which lost 1 base and 4 bases, there was a span of 5 bases. The CDR3 length is 14 residues. Germline lookup yields CDR1 SEHNR and CDR2 FQNEAQ (reference sequence). DNA of the CDR3: TGTGCCAGCAGCTTAGTTATAGGGGCCAACGTCCTGACTTTC. It yields the protein CASSLVIGANVLTF.

The chain recombines TRBV6-5 with TRBJ2-2; D remains unclear. CDR3 size: 11 residues. The germline gives CDR1 MNHEY, CDR2 SVGAGI. V lost 4 bases and J 6 bases, leaving 3 bases between the germline ends. DNA of the CDR3: TGTGCCAGCAGTTCTTCCGGGGAGCTGTTTTTT. Translated, it gives CASSSSGELFF.

This chain joins TRBV15 and TRBJ1-5; D is possibly TRBD1 (5 bases). CDR1 is LNHNV and CDR2 is YYDKDF in the germline V gene (reference sequence). V gave up 3 bases and J gave up 1 base, with 10 bases separating them. The CDR3 consists of 15 residues. CDR3 bases: TGTGCCACCAGCAGCGGGACCTTAAGCAATCAGCCCCAGCATTTT. Amino acid sequence: CATSSGTLSNQPQHF.

Only a few counts were recorded for this clone. The gene calls are TRBV29-1 and TRBJ2-1, with a tentative D call TRBD2 (6 bases). V lost 3 bases, J lost 8 bases, and 14 bases lay in between. Germline values: CDR1 SQVTM, CDR2 ANQGSEA. The CDR3 runs 13 residues. CDR3 nucleotide sequence: TGCAGCGTTGAGGGCGGGGTAGCGGATGAGCAGTTCTTC. This codes for CSVEGGVADEQFF.

This clone was seen more than once but under ten times. The V and J genes are TRBV23-1 and TRBJ2-1, with 9 bases lining up with TRBD1. TRBV23-1 belongs to the ORF category, with a function that is uncertain. V was clipped by 3 bases and J by 2 bases; unmatched bases: 8. CDR3 length equals 17 residues. The CDR3 here is CASSHQKQGAPYNEQFF. The CDR3 DNA follows: TGCGCCAGCAGTCACCAGAAACAGGGGGCACCCTACAATGAGCAGTTCTTC.

The CDR3 DNA follows: TGCGCCAGCAGCCAAGAGAGGACAGGGGGATACGTCCTGACTTTC. Encoded protein: CASSQERTGGYVLTF. The V gene is TRBV4-1, the J gene TRBJ2-6; TRBD1 matches at 10 bases. The V and J ends lost 0 bases and 11 bases, in that order; junction bases with no gene match: 4. The CDR3 totals 15 residues. Germline V gene data show CDR1 as MGHRA and CDR2 as YSYEKL.

There are a few counts of this clone. The rearrangement joins TRBV5-1 to TRBJ2-5, with a tentative D call TRBD2 (5 bases). V lost 4 bases and J lost 1, with 11 bases in between. Per germline, CDR1 SGHRS and CDR2 YFSETQ. The CDR3 totals 14 residues. CDR3 sequence reads: CASSLERPQETQYF. In nucleotides, the CDR3 is TGCGCCAGCAGCCTCGAGCGGCCCCAAGAGACCCAGTACTTC. Drawing the rest from reference TRBV5-1 and TRBJ2-5, the complete variable domain is KAGVTQTPRYLIKTRGQQVTLSCSPISGHRSVSWYQQTPGQGLQFLFEYFSETQRNKGNFPGRFSGRQFSNSRSEMNVSTLELGDSALYLCASSLERPQETQYFGPGTRLLVL.

J is TRBJ1-1 and V is TRBV10-3; D is ambiguous. Germline loops: CDR1 ENHRY, CDR2 SYGVKD. The V end lost 11 bases, the J end lost 0 bases, and 16 bases lay between the germline ends. This CDR3 has 14 residues. The CDR3 region is CASQSRLLNTEAFF. The CDR3 DNA is TGTGCCTCGCAGAGTCGACTGCTGAACACTGAAGCTTTCTTT.

A single count supports this clone. The chain carries TRBV2 and TRBJ2-7, with 11 bases identical to TRBD1. This CDR3 region has 16 residues. In germline, CDR1 is SNHLY, CDR2 FYNNEI. With 3 bases clipped from V and 0 bases from J, the junction kept 4 bases outside the gene matches. CDR3 DNA: TGTGCCAGCAGTGACCGGGACAGGGGGATCTCCTACGAGCAGTACTTC. It specifies CASSDRDRGISYEQYF.

This chain connects TRBV2 to TRBJ1-6; no firm D call. CDR1 is SNHLY and CDR2 is FYNNEI in the germline V gene. V was clipped by 7 bases and J by 7 bases, with 11 bases between them. CDR3 length: 13 residues. CDR3 DNA: TGTGCCAGCAAGGGTGGGGAGAATTCACCCCTCCACTTT. This gives the protein CASKGGENSPLHF.

The J gene is TRBJ2-5, the V gene TRBV7-9; 7 nucleotides agree with TRBD1. The trim removed 6 bases at V and 2 bases at J, leaving 6 bases unmatched. This CDR3 is built from 14 residues. CDR1 and CDR2 (germline): SEHNR, FQNEAQ (reference sequence). The CDR3: CASRHRQGQETQYF. The DNA of the CDR3 is TGTGCCAGCAGGCATAGACAGGGACAAGAGACCCAGTACTTC.

The CDR3 nucleotides read TGCGCCAGCAGCTTGGGTAACATTCAGTACTTC. It codes for CASSLGNIQYF. The chain combines TRBV5-1 with TRBJ2-4; D is unresolved. The CDR3 has 11 residues. The V end was cut by 0 bases, the J end by 7 bases, with 2 bases between. Germline loops: CDR1 SGHRS, CDR2 YFSETQ.

This clone was seen a few times. The CDR3 sequence: CASSRGGQSDTQYF. The CDR3 DNA follows: TGTGCCAGCAGCCGCGGGGGGCAGTCAGATACGCAGTATTTT. The genes are TRBV5-6 and TRBJ2-3; 8 bases fit TRBD2. The CDR3 covers 14 residues. CDR1 and CDR2 from the germline V gene are SGHDT and YYEEEE. After removal of 4 bases from V and 4 bases from J, the junction contained 5 bases not matched to a gene. Combining the CDR3 with reference TRBV5-6 and TRBJ2-3 gives the whole variable domain DAGVTQSPTHLIKTRGQQVTLRCSPKSGHDTVSWYQQALGQGPQFIFQYYEEEERQRGNFPDRFSGHQFPNYSSELNVNALLLGDSALYLCASSRGGQSDTQYFGPGTRLTVL.

This chain links TRBV30 with TRBJ2-3; the D is unclear. The V gene's germline CDR1 is GTSNPN and CDR2 SVGIG (reference sequence). The CDR3 spans 15 residues. The ends were cut back, 3 bases at V and 4 bases at J, with 17 bases in the middle. The CDR3, as DNA: TGTGCCTGGAGCGCAGAGTACTACGGCGCAGATACGCAGTATTTT. It specifies CAWSAEYYGADTQYF.

This clone appeared once. The V call is TRBV29-1, the J call TRBJ1-5; 9 nucleotides line up with TRBD1. CDR1 SQVTM and CDR2 ANQGSEA come from the germline V gene. CDR3 length: 14 residues. V lost 6 bases, J lost 3 bases, and 6 bases stayed unmatched. The CDR3 DNA reads TGCAGCGTCGTGACAGGGGGGACCAATCAGCCCCAGCATTTT. Translating gives CSVVTGGTNQPQHF.

This clone was seen more than once but under ten times. The genes are TRBV11-2 and TRBJ1-1; 7 bases agree with TRBD1. From germline, CDR1 is SGHAT and CDR2 FQNNGV. J gave up 4 bases and V 0 bases, and 8 bases lay outside the gene matches. The CDR3 spans 16 residues. This CDR3 is CASSLEPQGPGTEAFF. CDR3 coding DNA: TGTGCCAGCAGCTTAGAACCACAGGGGCCGGGCACTGAAGCTTTCTTT.

The chain employs TRBV5-1 and TRBJ2-5; D remains ambiguous. The V and J ends lost 0 bases and 4 bases respectively, with 10 bases between them. Germline V gene data show CDR1 as SGHRS and CDR2 as YFSETQ. CDR3 length: 14 amino acids. The CDR3 DNA follows: TGCGCCAGCAGCTTGGACTTAAGGTTAGAGACCCAGTACTTC. The encoded protein is CASSLDLRLETQYF.

As for this clone: The sample has other DNA sequences that encode this CDR3 too. The chain links TRBV28 to TRBJ2-5; D is tentatively TRBD1 or TRBD2 (6 bases each). The CDR3 length is 15 residues. Germline CDR1 is MDHEN and CDR2 is SYDVKM. Trimming shortened V by 3 bases and J by 5 bases, and 16 bases separated the two germline ends. DNA for the CDR3: TGTGCCAGCAGTTTTCGCAGGGGACGGGGGGAGACCCAGTACTTC. Translated: CASSFRRGRGETQYF.

The chain recombines TRBV30 with TRBJ2-7; D is perhaps TRBD1 (7 bases). Germline lookup yields CDR1 GTSNPN and CDR2 SVGIG (reference sequence). CDR3 length: 13 residues. V was pared by 8 bases and J by 7 bases, with 21 bases between. The CDR3 DNA reads as TGTGCCCGCCAATCCTACAGGGGAGGTGAGCAGTACTTC. It yields the protein CARQSYRGGEQYF.

The CDR3 DNA follows: TGTGCCAGCAGCCCTGGACAGAACACCGGGGAGCTGTTTTTT. Translated: CASSPGQNTGELFF. The chain carries TRBV5-6 and TRBJ2-2, with D possibly TRBD1 on 5 matching bases. Trimming stripped 4 bases from V and 1 base from J, with 8 bases between. This CDR3 is built from 14 residues. Germline lookup yields CDR1 SGHDT and CDR2 YYEEEE.